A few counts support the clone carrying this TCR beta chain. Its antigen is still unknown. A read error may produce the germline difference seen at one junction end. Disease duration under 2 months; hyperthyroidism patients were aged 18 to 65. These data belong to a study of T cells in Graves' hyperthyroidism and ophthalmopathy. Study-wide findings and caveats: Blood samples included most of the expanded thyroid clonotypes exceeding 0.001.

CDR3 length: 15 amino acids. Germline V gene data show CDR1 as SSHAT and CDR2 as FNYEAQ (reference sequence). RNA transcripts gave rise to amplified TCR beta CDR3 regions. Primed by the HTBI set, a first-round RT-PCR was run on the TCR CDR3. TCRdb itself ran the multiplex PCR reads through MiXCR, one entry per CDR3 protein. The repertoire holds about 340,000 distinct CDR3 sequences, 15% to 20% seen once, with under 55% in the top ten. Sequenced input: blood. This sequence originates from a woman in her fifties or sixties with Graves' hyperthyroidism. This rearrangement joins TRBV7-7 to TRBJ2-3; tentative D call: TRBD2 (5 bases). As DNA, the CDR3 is TGTGCTAGCAGCCCGGGGAACCTGGGCACAGATACGCAGTATTTT. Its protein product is CASSPGNLGTDTQYF.